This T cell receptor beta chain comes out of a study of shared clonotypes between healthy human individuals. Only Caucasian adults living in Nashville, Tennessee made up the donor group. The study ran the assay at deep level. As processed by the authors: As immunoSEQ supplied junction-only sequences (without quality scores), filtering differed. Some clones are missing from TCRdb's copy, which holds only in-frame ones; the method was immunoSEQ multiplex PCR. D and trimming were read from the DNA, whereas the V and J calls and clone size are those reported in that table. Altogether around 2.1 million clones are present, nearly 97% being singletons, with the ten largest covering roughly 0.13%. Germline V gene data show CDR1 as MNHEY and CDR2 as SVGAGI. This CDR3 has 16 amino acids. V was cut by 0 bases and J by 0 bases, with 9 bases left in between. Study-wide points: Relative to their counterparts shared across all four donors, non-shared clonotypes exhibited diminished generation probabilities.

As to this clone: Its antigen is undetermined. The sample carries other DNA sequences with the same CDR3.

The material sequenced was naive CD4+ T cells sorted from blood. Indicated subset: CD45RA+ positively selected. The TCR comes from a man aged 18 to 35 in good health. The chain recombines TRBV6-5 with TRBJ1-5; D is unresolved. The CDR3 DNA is TGTGCCAGCAGTTACTCTAGATATTATAGCAATCAGCCCCAGCATTTT. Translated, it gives CASSYSRYYSNQPQHF.